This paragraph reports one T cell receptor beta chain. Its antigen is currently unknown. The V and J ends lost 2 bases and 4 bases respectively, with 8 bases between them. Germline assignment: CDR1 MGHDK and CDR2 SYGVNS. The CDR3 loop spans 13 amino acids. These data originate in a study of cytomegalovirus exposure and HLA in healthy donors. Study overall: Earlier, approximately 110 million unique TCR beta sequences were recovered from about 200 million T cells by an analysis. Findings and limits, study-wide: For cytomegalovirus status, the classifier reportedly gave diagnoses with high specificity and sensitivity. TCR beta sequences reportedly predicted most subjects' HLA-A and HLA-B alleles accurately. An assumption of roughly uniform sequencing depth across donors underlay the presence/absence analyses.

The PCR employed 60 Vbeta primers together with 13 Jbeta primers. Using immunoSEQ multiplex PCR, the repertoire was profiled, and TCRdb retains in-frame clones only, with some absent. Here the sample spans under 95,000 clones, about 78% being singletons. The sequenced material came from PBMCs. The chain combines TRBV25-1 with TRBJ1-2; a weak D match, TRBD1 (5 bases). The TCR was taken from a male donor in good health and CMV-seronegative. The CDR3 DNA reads TGTGCCAGCAGTGAAGTGACAGCCTATGGCTACACCTTC. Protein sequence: CASSEVTAYGYTF.